This T cell receptor beta chain was sequenced in a study of CD8+ T cells in alopecia areata. Whole-study context: The investigators scored severity in treated patients by the percentage of affected scalp area.

The treatment here: oral pan-JAK inhibitor, 5-10 mg twice daily. CD4+ and CD8+ T cells were sorted from PBMCs stained for CD3, CD4 and CD8. V shed 4 bases, J shed 0 bases, and the junction held 9 bases outside the gene matches. Germline V lookup: CDR1 SGHNT, CDR2 YYREEE (reference sequence). The CDR3 length is 18 residues. RNA, once extracted, was reverse transcribed into cDNA for use as the sequencing template. Only in-frame clones appear in the TCRdb table, and some are missing; sequencing was by immunoSEQ multiplex PCR. This sample has 150,000 to 200,000 clones; under 80% occur once, and the top ten carry about 1.3%.

This specimen was CD4+ T cells sorted from blood, taken around week 47, from a patient treated with tofacitinib. This receptor was identified in a human donor with alopecia areata. The chain links TRBV5-4 to TRBJ2-1, with 11 bases lining up with TRBD2. The CDR3 DNA reads TGTGCCAGCAGCCGTTCTAGCGGGGGGTTCAGCTCCTACAATGAGCAGTTCTTC. Protein product: CASSRSSGGFSSYNEQFF.